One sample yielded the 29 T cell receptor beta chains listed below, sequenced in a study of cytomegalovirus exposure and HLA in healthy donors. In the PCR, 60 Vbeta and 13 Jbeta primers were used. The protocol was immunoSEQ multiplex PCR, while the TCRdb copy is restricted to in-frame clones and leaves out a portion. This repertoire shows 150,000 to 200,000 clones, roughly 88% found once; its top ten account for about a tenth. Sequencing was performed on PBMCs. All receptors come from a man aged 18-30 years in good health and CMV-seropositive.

CDR3 residues: CASSSRGGNEKLFF. In DNA form, the CDR3 reads TGTGCCAGCAGCTCAAGGGGGGGTAATGAAAAACTGTTTTTT. V usage is TRBV7-8 and J usage is TRBJ1-4, with D possibly being TRBD1 (6 bases). V lost 4 bases to trimming and J lost 4 bases, with 10 bases between them. Germline V gene sequence: CDR1 SGHVS, CDR2 FQNEAQ. The CDR3 totals 14 residues.

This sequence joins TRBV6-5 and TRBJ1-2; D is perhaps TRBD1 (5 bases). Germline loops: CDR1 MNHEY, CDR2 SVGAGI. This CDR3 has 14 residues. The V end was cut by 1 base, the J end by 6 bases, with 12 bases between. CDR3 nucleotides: TGTGCCAGCAGTTACTATGGGGGGGGGAATGGCTACACCTTC. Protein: CASSYYGGGNGYTF.

The CDR3 loop is CASSLQGAVNEKLFF. In DNA, the CDR3 is TGTGCCAGCAGCCTACAGGGGGCAGTTAATGAAAAACTGTTTTTT. V gene TRBV7-9 combines with J gene TRBJ1-4, with 9 nucleotides matching TRBD1. V dropped 5 bases and J dropped 4; count of bases not matched to a gene: 5. Per germline, CDR1 SEHNR and CDR2 FQNEAQ (reference sequence). CDR3 length equals 15 residues.

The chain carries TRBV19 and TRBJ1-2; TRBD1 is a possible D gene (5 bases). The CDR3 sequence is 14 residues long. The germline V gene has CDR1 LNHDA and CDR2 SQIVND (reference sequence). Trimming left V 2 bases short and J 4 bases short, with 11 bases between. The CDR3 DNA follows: TGTGCCAGTAGTATACAGGGCCTTGGCTATGGCTACACCTTC. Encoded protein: CASSIQGLGYGYTF.

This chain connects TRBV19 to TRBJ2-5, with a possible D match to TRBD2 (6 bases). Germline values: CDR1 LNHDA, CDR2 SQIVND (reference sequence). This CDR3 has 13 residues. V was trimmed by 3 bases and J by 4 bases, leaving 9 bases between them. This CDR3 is CASSIVGGETQYF. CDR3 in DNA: TGTGCCAGTAGTATCGTGGGGGGAGAGACCCAGTACTTC.

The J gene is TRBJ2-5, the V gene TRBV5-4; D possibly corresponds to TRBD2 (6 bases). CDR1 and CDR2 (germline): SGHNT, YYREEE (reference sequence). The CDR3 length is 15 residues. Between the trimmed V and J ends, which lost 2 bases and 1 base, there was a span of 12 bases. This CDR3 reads CASSLRWGLQETQYF. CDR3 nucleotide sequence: TGTGCCAGCAGCTTACGATGGGGACTCCAAGAGACCCAGTACTTC.

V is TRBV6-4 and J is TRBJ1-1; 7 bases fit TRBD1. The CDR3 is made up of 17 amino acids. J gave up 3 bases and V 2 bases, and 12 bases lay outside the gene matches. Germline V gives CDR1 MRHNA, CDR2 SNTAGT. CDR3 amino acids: CASSDPGTVGGDTEAFF. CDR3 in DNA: TGTGCCAGCAGTGACCCTGGGACAGTCGGCGGGGACACTGAAGCTTTCTTT.

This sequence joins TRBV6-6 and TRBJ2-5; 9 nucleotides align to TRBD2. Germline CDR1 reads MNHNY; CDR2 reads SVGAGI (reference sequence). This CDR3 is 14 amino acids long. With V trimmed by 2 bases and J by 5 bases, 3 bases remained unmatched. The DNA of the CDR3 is TGTGCCAGCAGTTACGCTAGCGGGGTTGAGACCCAGTACTTC. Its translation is CASSYASGVETQYF.

In nucleotides, the CDR3 is TGCGCCAGCAGCCATGGACAGGGGGAGACCCAGTACTTC. It translates to CASSHGQGETQYF. The gene calls are TRBV4-3 and TRBJ2-5; 9 bases match TRBD1. The V gene end was trimmed by 3 bases and the J gene end by 5 bases; junction bases not matched to a gene: 1. The germline V gene encodes CDR1 LGHNA and CDR2 YSLEER. The length of the CDR3 is 13 residues.

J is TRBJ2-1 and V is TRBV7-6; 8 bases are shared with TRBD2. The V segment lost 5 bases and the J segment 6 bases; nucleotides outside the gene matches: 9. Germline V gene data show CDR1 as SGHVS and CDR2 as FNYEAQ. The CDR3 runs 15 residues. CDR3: CASSPGTSISNEQFF. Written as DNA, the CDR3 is TGTGCCAGCAGCCCCGGGACTAGTATCTCCAATGAGCAGTTCTTC.

The CDR3 DNA follows: TGTGCCAGCAGCTTAGCGTCCAGGGGGAACTATGGCTACACCTTC. Amino acids: CASSLASRGNYGYTF. The chain joins TRBV7-9 to TRBJ1-2; 7 bases are shared with TRBD1. The CDR3 spans 15 residues. Germline assignment: CDR1 SEHNR and CDR2 FQNEAQ (reference sequence). After removal of 0 bases from V and 2 bases from J, the junction contained 3 bases not matched to a gene.

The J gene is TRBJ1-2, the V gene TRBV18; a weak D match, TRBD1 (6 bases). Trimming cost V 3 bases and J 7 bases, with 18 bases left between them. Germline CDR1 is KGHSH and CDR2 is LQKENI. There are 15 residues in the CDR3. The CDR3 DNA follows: TGTGCCAGCTCACCCACAGGGTCAGGGTTGAGTGGCTACACCTTC. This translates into CASSPTGSGLSGYTF. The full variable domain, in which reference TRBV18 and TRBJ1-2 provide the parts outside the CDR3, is NAGVMQNPRHLVRRRGQEARLRCSPMKGHSHVYWYRQLPEEGLKFMVYLQKENIIDESGMPKERFSAEFPKEGPSILRIQQVVRGDSAAYFCASSPTGSGLSGYTFGSGTRLTVV.

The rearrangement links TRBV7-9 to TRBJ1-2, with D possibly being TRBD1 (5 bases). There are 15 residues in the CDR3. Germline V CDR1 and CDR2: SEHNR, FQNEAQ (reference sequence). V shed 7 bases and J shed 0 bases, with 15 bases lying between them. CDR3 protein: CASNITGLPNYGYTF. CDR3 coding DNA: TGTGCCAGCAACATTACGGGACTTCCTAACTATGGCTACACCTTC.

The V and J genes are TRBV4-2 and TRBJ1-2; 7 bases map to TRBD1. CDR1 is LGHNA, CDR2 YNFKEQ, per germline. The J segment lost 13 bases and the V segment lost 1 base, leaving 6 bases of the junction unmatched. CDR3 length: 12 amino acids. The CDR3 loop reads CASSQGQGGGTF. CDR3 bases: TGTGCCAGCAGCCAAGGGCAGGGGGGAGGCACCTTC.

This CDR3 is CAISKNGPGTGTYSNQPQHF. The CDR3 nucleotides are TGTGCCATCAGTAAAAATGGACCCGGGACAGGGACTTATAGCAATCAGCCCCAGCATTTT. The gene calls are TRBV10-3 and TRBJ1-5; TRBD1 agrees at 9 bases. The germline gives CDR1 ENHRY, CDR2 SYGVKD. This CDR3 has 20 amino acids. V shed 5 bases, J shed 0 bases, and the junction held 17 bases outside the gene matches.

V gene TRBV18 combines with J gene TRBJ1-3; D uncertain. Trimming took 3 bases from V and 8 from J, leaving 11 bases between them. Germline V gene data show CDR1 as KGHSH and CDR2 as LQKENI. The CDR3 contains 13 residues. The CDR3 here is CASSPTSGDTIYF. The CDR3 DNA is TGTGCCAGCTCACCGACCTCCGGAGACACCATATATTTT.

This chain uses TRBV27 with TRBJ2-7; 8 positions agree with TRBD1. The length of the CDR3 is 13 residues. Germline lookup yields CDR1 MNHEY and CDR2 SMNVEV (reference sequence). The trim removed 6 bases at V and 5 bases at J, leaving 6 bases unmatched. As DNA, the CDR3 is TGTGCCAGCAGCCGACAGGGGTTTGACGAGCAGTACTTC. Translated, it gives CASSRQGFDEQYF.

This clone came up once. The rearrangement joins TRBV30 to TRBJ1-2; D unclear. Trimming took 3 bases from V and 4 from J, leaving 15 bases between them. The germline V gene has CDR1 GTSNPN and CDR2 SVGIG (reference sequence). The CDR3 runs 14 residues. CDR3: CAWRGGHNGYGYTF. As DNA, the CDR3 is TGTGCCTGGAGGGGAGGTCATAACGGCTATGGCTACACCTTC.

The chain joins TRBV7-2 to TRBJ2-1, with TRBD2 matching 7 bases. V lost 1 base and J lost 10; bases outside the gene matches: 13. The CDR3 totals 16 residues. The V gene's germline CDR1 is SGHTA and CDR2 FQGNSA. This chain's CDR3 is CASSLGLAARLAEQFF. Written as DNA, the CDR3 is TGTGCCAGCAGCTTAGGGCTAGCGGCGCGACTAGCCGAGCAGTTCTTC.

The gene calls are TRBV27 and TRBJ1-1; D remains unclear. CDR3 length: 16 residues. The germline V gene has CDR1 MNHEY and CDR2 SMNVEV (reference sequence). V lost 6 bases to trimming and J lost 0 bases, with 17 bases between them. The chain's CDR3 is CASRVGVSYVNTEAFF. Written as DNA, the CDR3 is TGTGCCAGCAGGGTCGGGGTTTCATATGTGAACACTGAAGCTTTCTTT.

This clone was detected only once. The CDR3 spells CASGYSAGAYEQYF. CDR3 nucleotides: TGTGCTAGTGGTTATTCGGCAGGGGCCTACGAGCAGTACTTC. The chain is built from TRBV12-5 and TRBJ2-5, with TRBD1 as a possible D gene (6 bases). The J call may be in error: the DNA end matches TRBJ2-7 better. CDR1 and CDR2 from the germline V gene are LGHNT and FRNRAP. The CDR3 runs 14 residues.

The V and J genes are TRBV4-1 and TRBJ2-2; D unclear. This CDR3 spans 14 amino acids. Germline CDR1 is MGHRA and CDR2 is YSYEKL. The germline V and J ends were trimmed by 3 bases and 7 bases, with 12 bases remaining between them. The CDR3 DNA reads TGCGCCAGCAGCCAGACTGATCGTTTCGGGGAGCTGTTTTTT. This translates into CASSQTDRFGELFF.

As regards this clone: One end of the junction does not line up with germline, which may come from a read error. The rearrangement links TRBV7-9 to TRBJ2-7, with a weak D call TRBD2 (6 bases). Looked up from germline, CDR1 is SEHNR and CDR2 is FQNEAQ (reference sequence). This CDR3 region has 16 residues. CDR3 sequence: CSSSLPWGLPPYEQYF. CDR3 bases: TGTTCCAGCAGCCTCCCGTGGGGACTGCCCCCCTACGAGCAGTACTTC. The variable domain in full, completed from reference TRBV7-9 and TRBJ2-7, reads DTGVSQNPRHKITKRGQNVTFRCDPISEHNRLYWYRQTLGQGPEFLTYFQNEAQLEKSRLLSDRFSAERPKGSFSTLEIQRTEQGDSAMYLCSSSLPWGLPPYEQYFGPGTRLTVT.

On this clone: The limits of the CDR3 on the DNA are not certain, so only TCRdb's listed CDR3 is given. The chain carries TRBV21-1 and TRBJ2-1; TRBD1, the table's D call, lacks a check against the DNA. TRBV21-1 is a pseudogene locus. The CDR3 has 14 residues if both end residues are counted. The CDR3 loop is CASSYRCSYNEQFF.

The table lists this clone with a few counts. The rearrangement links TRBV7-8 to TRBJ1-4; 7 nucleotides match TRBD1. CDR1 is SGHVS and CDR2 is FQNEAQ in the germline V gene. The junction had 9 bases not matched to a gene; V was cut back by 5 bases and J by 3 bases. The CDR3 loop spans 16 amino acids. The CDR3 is CASSPKPGQSNEKLFF. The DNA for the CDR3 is TGTGCCAGCAGCCCGAAACCGGGACAGTCTAATGAAAAACTGTTTTTT.

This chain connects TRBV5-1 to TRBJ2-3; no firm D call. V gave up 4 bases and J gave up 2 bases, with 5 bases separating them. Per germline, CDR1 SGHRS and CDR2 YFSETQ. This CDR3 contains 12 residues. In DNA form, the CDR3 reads TGCGCCAGCAGCCCCTTCACAGATACGCAGTATTTT. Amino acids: CASSPFTDTQYF.

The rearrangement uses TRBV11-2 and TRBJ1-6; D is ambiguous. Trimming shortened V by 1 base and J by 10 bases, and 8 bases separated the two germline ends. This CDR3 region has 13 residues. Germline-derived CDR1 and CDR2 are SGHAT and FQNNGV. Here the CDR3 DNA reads TGTGCCAGCAGCTTAGGCCCACAATCACCCCTCCACTTT. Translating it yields CASSLGPQSPLHF.

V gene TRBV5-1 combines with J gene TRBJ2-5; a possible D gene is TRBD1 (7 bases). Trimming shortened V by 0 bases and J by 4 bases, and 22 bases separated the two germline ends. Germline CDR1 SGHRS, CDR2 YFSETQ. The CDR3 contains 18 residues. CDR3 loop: CASSLGDFRGAGAETQYF. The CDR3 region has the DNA TGCGCCAGCAGCTTGGGGGACTTCAGGGGGGCAGGGGCAGAGACCCAGTACTTC.

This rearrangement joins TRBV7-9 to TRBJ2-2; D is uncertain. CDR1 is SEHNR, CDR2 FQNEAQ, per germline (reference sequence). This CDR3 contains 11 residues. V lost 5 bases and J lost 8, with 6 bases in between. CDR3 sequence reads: CASSRRGELFF. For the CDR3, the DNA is TGTGCCAGCAGCCGGAGAGGGGAGCTGTTTTTT.